The T cell receptor (beta chain) described here comes from a study of cytomegalovirus exposure and HLA in healthy donors. The CDR3 is made up of 16 amino acids. Germline trimming cut 5 bases from V and 5 bases from J; bases unmatched to any gene: 12. In germline, CDR1 is LNHDA, CDR2 SQIVND (reference sequence). In the PCR, 60 Vbeta and 13 Jbeta primers were used. TCRdb's copy holds only in-frame clones and misses some; the assay was immunoSEQ multiplex PCR. The sample lists fewer than 85,000 clones, roughly four fifths occurring once. This clone was observed a few times. This clonotype was obtained from a male donor in good health and CMV-seropositive. This sequence joins TRBV19 and TRBJ2-7, with 10 bases that match TRBD2. The specimen was PBMCs. CDR3 sequence: CASSGGLAEGGHEQYF. CDR3 DNA: TGTGCCAGTAGTGGTGGACTAGCGGAGGGGGGTCACGAGCAGTACTTC.